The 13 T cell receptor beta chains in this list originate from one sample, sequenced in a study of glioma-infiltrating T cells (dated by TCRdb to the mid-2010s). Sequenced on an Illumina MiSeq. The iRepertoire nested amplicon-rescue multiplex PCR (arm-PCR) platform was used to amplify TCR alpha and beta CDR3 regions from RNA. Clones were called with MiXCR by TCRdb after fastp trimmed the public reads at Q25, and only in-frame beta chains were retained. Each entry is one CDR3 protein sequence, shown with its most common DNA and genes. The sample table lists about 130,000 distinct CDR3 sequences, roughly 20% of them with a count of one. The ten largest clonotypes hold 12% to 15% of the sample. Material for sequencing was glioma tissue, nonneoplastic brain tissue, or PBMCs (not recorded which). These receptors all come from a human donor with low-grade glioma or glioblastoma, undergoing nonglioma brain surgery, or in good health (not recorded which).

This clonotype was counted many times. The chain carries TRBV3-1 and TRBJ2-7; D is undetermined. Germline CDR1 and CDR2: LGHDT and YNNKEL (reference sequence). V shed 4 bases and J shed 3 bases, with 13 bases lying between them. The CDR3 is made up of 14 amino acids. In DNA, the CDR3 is TGTGCCAGCAGCCGCGCCCGGAAAGACTACGAGCAGTACTTC. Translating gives CASSRARKDYEQYF.

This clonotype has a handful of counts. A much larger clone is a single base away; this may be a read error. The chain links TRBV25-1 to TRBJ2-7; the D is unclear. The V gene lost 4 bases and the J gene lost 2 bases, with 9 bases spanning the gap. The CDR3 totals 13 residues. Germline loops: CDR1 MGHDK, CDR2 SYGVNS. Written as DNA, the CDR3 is TGTGCCAGCAGTGCGACTTCCCCCTACGAGCAGTACTTC. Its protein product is CASSATSPYEQYF.

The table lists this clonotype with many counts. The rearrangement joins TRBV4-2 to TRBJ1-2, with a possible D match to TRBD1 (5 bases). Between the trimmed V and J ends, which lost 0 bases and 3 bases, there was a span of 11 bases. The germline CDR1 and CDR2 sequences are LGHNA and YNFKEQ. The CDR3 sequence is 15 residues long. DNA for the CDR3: TGTGCCAGCAGCCAAGACGCCGGGACGGACTATGGCTACACCTTC. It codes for CASSQDAGTDYGYTF.

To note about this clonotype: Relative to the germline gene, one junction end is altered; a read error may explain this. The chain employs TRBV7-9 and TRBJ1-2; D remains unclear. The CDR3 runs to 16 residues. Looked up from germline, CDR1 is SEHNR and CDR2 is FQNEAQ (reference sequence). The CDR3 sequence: CASRLGSPRLGDGYTF. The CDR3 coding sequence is TGTGCCAGCAGATTAGGTTCTCCCAGGTTAGGAGATGGCTACACCTTC.

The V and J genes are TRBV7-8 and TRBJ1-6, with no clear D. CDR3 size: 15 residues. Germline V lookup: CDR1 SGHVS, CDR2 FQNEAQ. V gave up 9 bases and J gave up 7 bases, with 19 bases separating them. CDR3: CARSRRHGGNSPLHF. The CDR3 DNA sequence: TGTGCCAGAAGCCGACGACATGGAGGGAATTCACCCCTCCACTTT.

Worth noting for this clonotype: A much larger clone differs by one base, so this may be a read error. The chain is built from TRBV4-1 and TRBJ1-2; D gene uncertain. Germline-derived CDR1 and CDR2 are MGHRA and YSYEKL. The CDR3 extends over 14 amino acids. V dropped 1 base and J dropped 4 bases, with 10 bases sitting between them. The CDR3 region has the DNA TGCGCCAGCAGCCAAGTCCAAAGCGCCTATGGCTACACCTTC. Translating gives CASSQVQSAYGYTF.

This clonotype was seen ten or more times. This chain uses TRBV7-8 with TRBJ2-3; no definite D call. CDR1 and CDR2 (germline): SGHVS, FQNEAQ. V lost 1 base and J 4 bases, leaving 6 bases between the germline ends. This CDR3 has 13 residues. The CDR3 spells CASSLGVADTQYF. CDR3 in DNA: TGTGCCAGCAGCTTAGGGGTAGCAGATACGCAGTATTTT.

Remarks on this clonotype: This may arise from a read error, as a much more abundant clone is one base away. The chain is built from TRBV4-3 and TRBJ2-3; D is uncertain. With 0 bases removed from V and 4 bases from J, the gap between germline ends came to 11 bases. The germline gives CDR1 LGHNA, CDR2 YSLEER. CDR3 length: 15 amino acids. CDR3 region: CASSQDYQVADTQYF. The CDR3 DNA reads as TGCGCCAGCAGCCAAGATTACCAGGTTGCAGATACGCAGTATTTT.

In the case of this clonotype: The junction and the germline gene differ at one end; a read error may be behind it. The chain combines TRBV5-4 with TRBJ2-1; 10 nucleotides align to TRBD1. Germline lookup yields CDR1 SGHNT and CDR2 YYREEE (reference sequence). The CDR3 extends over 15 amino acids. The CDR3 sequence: CASRLGQGTYNEQFF. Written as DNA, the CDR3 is TGTGCCAGCCGCTTGGGACAGGGGACCTACAATGAGCAGTTCTTC.

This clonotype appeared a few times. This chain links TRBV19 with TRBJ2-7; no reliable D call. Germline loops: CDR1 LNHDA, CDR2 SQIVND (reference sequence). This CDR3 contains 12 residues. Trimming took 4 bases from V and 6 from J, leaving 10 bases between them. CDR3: CASSNAPGEQYF. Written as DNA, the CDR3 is TGTGCCAGTAGTAACGCCCCGGGCGAGCAGTACTTC.

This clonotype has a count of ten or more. Written as DNA, the CDR3 is TGCGCCAGCAGCAGGAGCGACCGTTACTCCTACGAGCAGTACTTC. Translation gives CASSRSDRYSYEQYF. The chain joins TRBV4-1 to TRBJ2-7; D gene unclear. This CDR3 spans 15 amino acids. Trimming removed 5 bases from V and 0 bases from J, with 14 bases in between. Germline values: CDR1 MGHRA, CDR2 YSYEKL.

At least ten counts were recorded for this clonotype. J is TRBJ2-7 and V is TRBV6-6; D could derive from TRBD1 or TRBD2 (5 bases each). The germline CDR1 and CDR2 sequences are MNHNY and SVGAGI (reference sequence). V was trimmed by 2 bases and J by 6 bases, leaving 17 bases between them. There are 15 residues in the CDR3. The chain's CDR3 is CASSYGGRQTSEQYF. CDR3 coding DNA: TGTGCCAGCAGTTACGGGGGTAGGCAGACGTCCGAGCAGTACTTC.

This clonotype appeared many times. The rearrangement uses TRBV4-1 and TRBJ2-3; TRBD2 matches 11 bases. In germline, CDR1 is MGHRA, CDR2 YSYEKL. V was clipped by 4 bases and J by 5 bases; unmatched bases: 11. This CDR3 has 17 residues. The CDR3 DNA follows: TGCGCCAGCAGCCCTCAGGATCTAGCGGGAGGAGGAGATACGCAGTATTTT. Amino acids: CASSPQDLAGGGDTQYF.